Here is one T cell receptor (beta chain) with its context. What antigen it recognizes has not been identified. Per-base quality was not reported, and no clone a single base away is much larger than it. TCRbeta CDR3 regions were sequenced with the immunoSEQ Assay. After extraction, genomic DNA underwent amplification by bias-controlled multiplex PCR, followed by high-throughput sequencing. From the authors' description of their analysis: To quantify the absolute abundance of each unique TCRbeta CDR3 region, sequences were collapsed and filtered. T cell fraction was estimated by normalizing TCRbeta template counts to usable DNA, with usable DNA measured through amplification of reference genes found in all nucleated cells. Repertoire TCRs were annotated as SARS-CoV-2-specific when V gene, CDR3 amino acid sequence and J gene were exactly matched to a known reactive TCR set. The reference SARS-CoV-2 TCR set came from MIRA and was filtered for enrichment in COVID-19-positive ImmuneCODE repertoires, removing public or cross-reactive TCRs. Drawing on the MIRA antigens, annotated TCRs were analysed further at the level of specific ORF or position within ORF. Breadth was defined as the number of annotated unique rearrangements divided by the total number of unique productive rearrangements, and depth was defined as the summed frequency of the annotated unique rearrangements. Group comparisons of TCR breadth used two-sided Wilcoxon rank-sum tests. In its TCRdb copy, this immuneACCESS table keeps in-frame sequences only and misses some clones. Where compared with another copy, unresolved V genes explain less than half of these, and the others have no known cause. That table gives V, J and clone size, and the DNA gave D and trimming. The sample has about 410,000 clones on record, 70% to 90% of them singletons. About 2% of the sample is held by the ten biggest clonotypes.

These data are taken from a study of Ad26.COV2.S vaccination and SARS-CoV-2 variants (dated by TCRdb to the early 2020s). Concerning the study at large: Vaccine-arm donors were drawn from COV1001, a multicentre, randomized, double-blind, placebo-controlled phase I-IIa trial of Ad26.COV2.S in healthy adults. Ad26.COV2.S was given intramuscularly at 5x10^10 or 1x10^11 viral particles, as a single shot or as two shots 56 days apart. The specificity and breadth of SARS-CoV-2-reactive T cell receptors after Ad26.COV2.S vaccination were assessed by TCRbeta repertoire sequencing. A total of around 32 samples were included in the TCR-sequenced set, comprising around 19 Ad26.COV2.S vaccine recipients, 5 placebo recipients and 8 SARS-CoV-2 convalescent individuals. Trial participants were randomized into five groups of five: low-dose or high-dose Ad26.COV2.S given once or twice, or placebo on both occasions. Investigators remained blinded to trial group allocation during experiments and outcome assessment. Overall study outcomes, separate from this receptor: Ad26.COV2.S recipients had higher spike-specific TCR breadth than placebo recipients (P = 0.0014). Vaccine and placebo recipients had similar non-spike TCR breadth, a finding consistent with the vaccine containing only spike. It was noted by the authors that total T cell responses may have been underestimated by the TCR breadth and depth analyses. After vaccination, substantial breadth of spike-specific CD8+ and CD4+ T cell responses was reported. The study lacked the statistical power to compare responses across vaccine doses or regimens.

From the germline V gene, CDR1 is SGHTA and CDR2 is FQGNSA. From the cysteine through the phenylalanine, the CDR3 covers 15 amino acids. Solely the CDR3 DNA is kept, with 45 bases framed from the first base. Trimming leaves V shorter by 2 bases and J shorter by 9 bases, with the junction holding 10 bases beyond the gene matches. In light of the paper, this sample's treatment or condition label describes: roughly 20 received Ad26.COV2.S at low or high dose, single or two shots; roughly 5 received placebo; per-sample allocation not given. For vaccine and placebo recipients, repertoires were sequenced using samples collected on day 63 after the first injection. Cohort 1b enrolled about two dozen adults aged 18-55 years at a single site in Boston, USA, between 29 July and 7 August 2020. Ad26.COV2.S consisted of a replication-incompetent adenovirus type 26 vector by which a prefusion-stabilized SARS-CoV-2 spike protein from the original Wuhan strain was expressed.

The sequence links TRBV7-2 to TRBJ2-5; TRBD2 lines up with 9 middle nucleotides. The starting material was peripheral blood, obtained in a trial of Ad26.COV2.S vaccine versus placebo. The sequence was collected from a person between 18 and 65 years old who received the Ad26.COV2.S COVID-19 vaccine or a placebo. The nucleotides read TGTGCCAGCAGCTTAATGGCTAGCGGGGCCCCGCCCCAGTACTTC. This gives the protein CASSLMASGAPPQYF.